This T cell receptor (beta chain) was found in a study of T cell responses to AZD1222 COVID-19 vaccine. Some clones are missing from TCRdb's copy, which holds only in-frame ones; the method was immunoSEQ multiplex PCR. The sample contains approximately 150,000 clones, roughly 90% of which appear only once. V was clipped by 1 base and J by 3 bases; unmatched bases: 12. The CDR3 length is 18 residues. Germline values: CDR1 SGHVS, CDR2 FNYEAQ. The chain carries TRBV7-6 and TRBJ2-1; TRBD1 matches 7 bases. The source was peripheral blood, collected on day 0 of AZD1222 vaccination. This sequence originates from an adult in good health. CDR3 sequence: CASSLEPKTGKVYNEQFF. The CDR3 DNA reads TGTGCCAGCAGCTTAGAACCAAAGACAGGGAAAGTCTACAATGAGCAGTTCTTC.